A single T cell receptor (beta chain) is shown here with its context. V was trimmed by 2 bases and J by 7 bases, leaving 4 bases between them. Per germline, CDR1 SGDLS and CDR2 YYNGEE. This CDR3 has 11 residues. The source of the sample is a study of cytomegalovirus exposure and HLA in healthy donors. The PCR had 60 Vbeta and 13 Jbeta primers. Sequenced by immunoSEQ multiplex PCR; TCRdb stores in-frame clones only, minus some. Counted here are 140,000 to 150,000 clones, approximately 73% occurring once; the ten biggest clones make up 1.5% to 2%. The sequence was collected from a woman aged 18-30 years in good health and CMV-seronegative. The sample consisted of PBMCs. V gene TRBV9 combines with J gene TRBJ2-1, with D hard to call. In DNA form, the CDR3 reads TGTGCCAGCAGCGTCTCGAATGAGCAGTTCTTC. This sequence encodes CASSVSNEQFF.